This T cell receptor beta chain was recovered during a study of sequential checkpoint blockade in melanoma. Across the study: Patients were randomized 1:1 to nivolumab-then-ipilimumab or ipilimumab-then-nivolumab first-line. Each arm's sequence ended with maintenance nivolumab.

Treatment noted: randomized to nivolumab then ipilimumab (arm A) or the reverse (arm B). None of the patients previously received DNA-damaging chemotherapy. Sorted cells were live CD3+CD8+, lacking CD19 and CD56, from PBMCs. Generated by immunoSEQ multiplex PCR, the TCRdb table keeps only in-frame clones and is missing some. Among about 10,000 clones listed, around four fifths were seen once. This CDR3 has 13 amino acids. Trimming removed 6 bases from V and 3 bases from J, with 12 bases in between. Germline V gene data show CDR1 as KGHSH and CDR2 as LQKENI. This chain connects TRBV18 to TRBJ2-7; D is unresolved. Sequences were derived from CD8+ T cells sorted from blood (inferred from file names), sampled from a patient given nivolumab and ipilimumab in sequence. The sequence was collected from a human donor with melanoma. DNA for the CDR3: TGTGCCAGCTCTCCTACTCACAGCTACGAGCAGTACTTC. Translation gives CASSPTHSYEQYF.